This T cell receptor beta chain was obtained from a study of T cell repertoires in cytomegalovirus infection. Study context: CMV infection plus the matching HLA type was flagged by public TCR beta signatures.

Study-wide findings and caveats: HLA-C-restricted CMV clonotypes gave the most frequent clonotype in two of eight donors.

One entry per CDR3 protein, called by TCRdb with MiXCR from the reads. Of hundreds of thousands of distinct CDR3 sequences in the sample, more than 25% are singletons; the top ten hold over 12%. Only a few counts were recorded for this clonotype. Its antigen remains unknown. V was clipped by 5 bases and J by 8 bases, with 18 bases between them. The CDR3 is made up of 15 amino acids. The germline V gene has CDR1 MNHEY and CDR2 SVGEGT. This chain joins TRBV6-2 or TRBV6-3 and TRBJ1-4; D perhaps matches TRBD1 (5 bases). The input for sequencing was cultured CD8+ T cells from PBMCs, taken from culture after CMV antigen stimulation. The sequence derives from a human donor in good health (CMV status not recorded). Some clones in this sample may be carry-over from other donors' samples. The CDR3 is CASSPGVGGYEKLFF. The CDR3 nucleotides are TGTGCCAGCAGTCCGGGAGTCGGGGGTTACGAAAAACTGTTTTTT.